The rows below give T cell receptor beta chains drawn from one sample of a study of T cell clones after liver transplantation. Sequencing used immunoSEQ multiplex PCR; TCRdb keeps in-frame clones, though not all of them. Of 65,000 to 70,000 clones listed, 85% to 95% are singletons. Here the sequenced sample was CD4+ T cells from blood, taken about 26 months after liver transplant. These receptors were obtained from a human patient who received a liver transplant. Some T cells may have originated in the graft donor. Each CDR3 is given with its conserved first and last residue. D genes are given only for firm matches. A row's size may be missing; if present it is once, few, many or a size class.

j_call clone_size v_call d_call cdr3_nt cdr3_aa
TRBJ2-3 . TRBV7-2 TRBD1 TGTGCCAGCAGCGTAACAGGGGGCTATGGCACAGATACGCAGTATTTT CASSVTGGYGTDTQYF
TRBJ2-7 . TRBV9 TRBD2 TGTGCCAGCAGCTCCATACTAGCGGGCGACGAGCAGTACTTC CASSSILAGDEQYF
TRBJ1-5 . TRBV28 TRBD1 TGTGCCAGCAGGGCCGGACAGGGAAGTCAGCCCCAGCATTTT CASRAGQGSQPQHF
TRBJ2-1 . TRBV7-2 TRBD1 TGTGCCAGCAGCTTACAGGGGGCTTCCTACAATGAGCAGTTCTTC CASSLQGASYNEQFF
TRBJ2-3 . TRBV19 . TGTGCCAGTAGCGGAGCAAGCACAGATACGCAGTATTTT CASSGASTDTQYF
TRBJ2-7 once TRBV11-3 . TGTGCCAGCAGCTCGGAACGGGCCGTCTACGAGCAGTACTTC CASSSERAVYEQYF
TRBJ2-7 . TRBV4-3 . TGCGCCAGCAGCCAAGATGCTGGGCTTCCCGGCGAGCAGTACTTC CASSQDAGLPGEQYF
TRBJ2-1 . TRBV19 . TGTGCCAGTAGTATAGTAGGGACCCCGAGCAATGAGCAGTTCTTC CASSIVGTPSNEQFF
TRBJ2-5 . TRBV19 . TGTGCCAGTAGTATTGTAGGGGGGGAGACCCAGTACTTC CASSIVGGETQYF
TRBJ1-4 . TRBV5-6 . TGTGCCAGCAGCTTACCAGGCGCAACTAATGAAAAACTGTTTTTT CASSLPGATNEKLFF
TRBJ1-3 . TRBV6-5 . TGTGCCACCAAAAGGGGTCCAGCTCCTGGAAACACCATATATTTT CATKRGPAPGNTIYF
TRBJ2-1 few TRBV19 . TGTGCCAGTAGAGACCAACAGGGGACTTACTACAATGAGCAGTTCTTC CASRDQQGTYYNEQFF
TRBJ2-5 . TRBV7-6 TRBD2 TGTGCCAGCAGCTTAGAGCAGCTAGCGGGAGTGGAGACCCAGTACTTC CASSLEQLAGVETQYF
TRBJ2-2 . TRBV5-1 TRBD1 TGCGCCAGCAGGTCCCAGGGGGCCCAGGGCTCCGGGGAGCTGTTTTTT CASRSQGAQGSGELFF
TRBJ2-1 . TRBV5-1 . TGCGCCAGCAGCTCGAATCCTGGCTCGGGGGAGCAGTTCTTC CASSSNPGSGEQFF
TRBJ1-1 few TRBV13 . TGTGCCAGCAGCCCACAGGGGAACACTGAAGCTTTCTTT CASSPQGNTEAFF
TRBJ2-2 . TRBV6-5 TRBD2 TGTGCCAGCAGTTTAGCGGGAGGGTGGACCGGGGAGCTGTTTTTT CASSLAGGWTGELFF
TRBJ2-2 . TRBV7-8 TRBD2 TGTGCCAGCAGCTTAGTAGCGGGAGGTAACACCGGGGAGCTGTTTTTT CASSLVAGGNTGELFF
TRBJ1-1 . TRBV11-2 TRBD1 TGTGCCAGCAGCTGGGGCGGGACAGTGATGAACACTGAAGCTTTCTTT CASSWGGTVMNTEAFF
TRBJ1-2 . TRBV11-3 . TGTGCCAGCAAGCACAGTAGATCCTATGGCTACACCTTC CASKHSRSYGYTF
TRBJ2-2 . TRBV10-2 TRBD2 TGCGCCAGCAGTACCACTAGCGGGAGGACCGGGGAGCTGTTTTTT CASSTTSGRTGELFF
TRBJ2-6 . TRBV28 . TGTGCCAGCAGTTCCCTTCTTGGGCCTGGGGCCAACGTCCTGACTTTC CASSSLLGPGANVLTF
TRBJ2-4 . TRBV15 TRBD2 TGTGCCACCAGCAGGGGGGGACTAGCGGGAAAGGCCAAAAACATTCAGTACTTC CATSRGGLAGKAKNIQYF
TRBJ2-1 . TRBV5-1 TRBD2 TGCGCCAGCAGCTTGGCCTTAACCTGGGACTACATCAATGAGCAGTTCTTC CASSLALTWDYINEQFF
TRBJ1-2 . TRBV15 . TGTGCCACCAGCAGAGTGGCGGGTAACTATGGCTACACCTTC CATSRVAGNYGYTF
TRBJ1-5 . TRBV27 . TGTGCCAGCAGTTTAGCCGGGAGACAGCCCCAGCATTTT CASSLAGRQPQHF
TRBJ2-2 . TRBV7-2 . TGTGCCAGCAGCTTAGCGAGATCCAGCCCGAACACCGGGGAGCTGTTTTTT CASSLARSSPNTGELFF
TRBJ2-7 . TRBV6-1 . TGTGCCAGCACCAGGAGCGGGCCTTACGAGCAGTACTTC CASTRSGPYEQYF
TRBJ2-3 . TRBV7-6 . TGTGCCAGCAGCCTAAGCGGCAGGGAGGCAGATACGCAGTATTTT CASSLSGREADTQYF
TRBJ2-5 . TRBV6-5 . TGTGCCAGCAGCCCGGGACGCCAAGAGACCCAGTACTTC CASSPGRQETQYF
TRBJ2-3 once TRBV19 TRBD2 TGTGCCAGTAGTATATCTCTAGCGGTCAAGGGAGATACGCAGTATTTT CASSISLAVKGDTQYF
TRBJ2-5 . TRBV19 . TGTGCCAGTAGGGAGGAGCAGGAACAAGAGACCCAGTACTTC CASREEQEQETQYF
TRBJ2-1 . TRBV28 . TGTGCCAGCAGTATCAGCCCGGGTGGGGAGCAGTTCTTC CASSISPGGEQFF
TRBJ2-2 once TRBV15 . TGTGCCACCAGCTTAGGGGGATTCGCCGGGGAGCTGTTTTTT CATSLGGFAGELFF
TRBJ2-5 . TRBV5-1 TRBD1 TGCGCCAGCGGTTTTGGACAGGGAGGAGAGACCCAGTACTTC CASGFGQGGETQYF
TRBJ1-2 . TRBV7-9 . TGTGCCAGCAGCCCCGGACAGTCTAACTATGGCTACACCTTC CASSPGQSNYGYTF
TRBJ2-3 . TRBV19 TRBD2 TGTGCCAGTAGGCTAGCGGGAGCGGATACGCAGTATTTT CASRLAGADTQYF
TRBJ2-7 . TRBV11-2 . TGTGCCAGCAGCGCGACCCCATACGAGCAGTACTTC CASSATPYEQYF
TRBJ2-7 . TRBV5-6 . TGTGCCAGCAGCACAGGGACCGATCTACGATACGAGCAGTACTTC CASSTGTDLRYEQYF
TRBJ2-1 . TRBV2 . TGTGCCAGCAGTGTACGCAGGGACAATGAGCAGTTCTTC CASSVRRDNEQFF
TRBJ1-1 . TRBV6-6 . TGTGCCAGCAGCCCCGGGGGGCCGAACACTGAAGCTTTCTTT CASSPGGPNTEAFF
TRBJ2-5 . TRBV7-9 . TGTGCCAGCATTCCAACAGGTGGGGAGACCCAGTACTTC CASIPTGGETQYF
TRBJ2-5 . TRBV6-4 TRBD2 TGTGCCAGCAGTGACGTTTACGGGGAGGGGACCCAGTACTTC CASSDVYGEGTQYF
TRBJ2-7 once TRBV5-1 TRBD1 TGCGCCAGCAGCCAGCCCCCCCCGGGACAGTCCCCCCACGAGCAGTACTTC CASSQPPPGQSPHEQYF
TRBJ2-7 . TRBV27 TRBD2 TGTGCCAGCAGTTTTGATGGGACTAGCGGATCCTACGAGCAGTACTTC CASSFDGTSGSYEQYF
TRBJ2-1 . TRBV7-8 . TGTGCCAGCAGCTCACTAGGGAATGAGCAGTTCTTC CASSSLGNEQFF
TRBJ2-1 . TRBV6-4 TRBD2 TGTGCCAGCAGTGAGCTAGCGGGAGATCACAATGAGCAGTTCTTC CASSELAGDHNEQFF
TRBJ2-3 . TRBV5-1 . TGCGCCAGCAGTCCCCTGACATCAGATACGCAGTATTTT CASSPLTSDTQYF
TRBJ2-7 . TRBV10-3 . TGTGCCATCACTTCCCCTAATAACTACGAGCAGTACTTC CAITSPNNYEQYF
TRBJ2-1 . TRBV19 . TGTGCCAGTAGTAAGGGGGAGATGTACAATGAGCAGTTCTTC CASSKGEMYNEQFF
TRBJ1-2 . TRBV19 . TGTGCCAGTAGTGTCACAGGGTTGGCTGGCGTACAGGATGGCTACACCTTC CASSVTGLAGVQDGYTF
TRBJ1-2 . TRBV7-2 . TGTGCCAGCAGCCTACCTGGGGGGGTAAACTATGGCTACACCTTC CASSLPGGVNYGYTF
TRBJ2-3 once TRBV29-1 . TGCAGCGTTGAAGACAGGCTAAGCACAGATACGCAGTATTTT CSVEDRLSTDTQYF
TRBJ2-2 once TRBV19 . TGTGCCAGTAGTATAGGCAGTCGAAACGGGGAGCTGTTTTTT CASSIGSRNGELFF
TRBJ2-2 . TRBV19 . TGTGCCAGTAGGAGCGAACAGAACACCGGGGAGCTGTTTTTT CASRSEQNTGELFF